A single sample gave rise to the 31 T cell receptor beta chains below, sequenced in a study of shared clonotypes between healthy human individuals. The data were produced by immunoSEQ multiplex PCR, yet TCRdb's version contains in-frame clones alone and is incomplete. The sample lists some 2,500,000 clones; roughly 93% were seen once. The sequenced sample consisted of naive CD4+ T cells from PBMCs. Sample subset: CD45RA+ positively selected. These receptors came from a man aged 18 to 29 in good health. Some clones in this sample may be carry-over from other donors' samples.

The chain joins TRBV9 to TRBJ2-7, with 9 bases lining up with TRBD2. Unmatched junction bases numbered 9, after V lost 3 bases and J lost 2 bases. Germline V gives CDR1 SGDLS, CDR2 YYNGEE. The length of the CDR3 is 16 residues. This CDR3 reads CASSAGWGTSTYEQYF. Written as DNA, the CDR3 is TGTGCCAGCAGCGCCGGCTGGGGGACTAGCACCTACGAGCAGTACTTC.

This chain links TRBV4-2 with TRBJ1-1; no reliable D call. The germline V and J ends were trimmed by 2 bases and 0 bases, with 7 bases remaining between them. The CDR3 totals 14 residues. Germline values: CDR1 LGHNA, CDR2 YNFKEQ. The CDR3 DNA sequence: TGTGCCAGCAGCCAATACGGATTGAACACTGAAGCTTTCTTT. This sequence encodes CASSQYGLNTEAFF.

The chain uses TRBV9 and TRBJ2-2; D possibly corresponds to TRBD1 (5 bases). CDR1 and CDR2 (germline): SGDLS, YYNGEE. The length of the CDR3 is 14 residues. Deletions cut 7 bases from V and 4 bases from J, with 14 bases between. The CDR3 loop reads CASGRAGPTGELFF. For the CDR3, the DNA is TGTGCCAGCGGTAGGGCAGGGCCCACCGGGGAGCTGTTTTTT.

The V call is TRBV9, the J call TRBJ2-5; D tentatively fits TRBD1 or TRBD2 (7 bases each). The CDR3 has 15 residues. Trimming shortened V by 0 bases and J by 4 bases, and 13 bases separated the two germline ends. Germline V lookup: CDR1 SGDLS, CDR2 YYNGEE. Here the CDR3 reads CASSVEQGRGETQYF. Here the CDR3 DNA reads TGTGCCAGCAGCGTAGAACAGGGGAGGGGAGAGACCCAGTACTTC.

The chain is built from TRBV5-1 and TRBJ2-7; D gene ambiguous. Trimming took 3 bases from V and 6 from J, leaving 16 bases between them. The germline CDR1 and CDR2 sequences are SGHRS and YFSETQ. CDR3 size: 14 residues. CDR3 coding DNA: TGCGCCAGCAGCTGGAACTCAAATACCCTCGAGCAGTACTTC. This encodes CASSWNSNTLEQYF.

Note on this clone: This CDR3 is also generated by other DNA sequences in the sample. The CDR3 DNA reads as TGCGCCAGCAGCCTGAGACAGAACACCGGGGAGCTGTTTTTT. This gives the protein CASSLRQNTGELFF. The chain employs TRBV5-1 and TRBJ2-2, with unresolved D. V was trimmed by 4 bases and J by 1 base, leaving 8 bases between them. There are 14 residues in the CDR3. From germline, CDR1 is SGHRS and CDR2 YFSETQ.

In regard to this clone: The same CDR3 is also encoded by other DNA sequences in this sample. The V gene is TRBV10-3, the J gene TRBJ2-2; TRBD1 or TRBD2 may be the D gene (5 bases each). This CDR3 comprises 14 residues. V lost 6 bases to trimming and J lost 1 base, with 9 bases between them. Germline values: CDR1 ENHRY, CDR2 SYGVKD. The CDR3 DNA follows: TGTGCCATCAGGGGAGACAGGAACACCGGGGAGCTGTTTTTT. It yields the protein CAIRGDRNTGELFF.

The chain links TRBV18 to TRBJ2-7, with TRBD1 matching 9 bases. Germline CDR1 is KGHSH and CDR2 is LQKENI. The V segment lost 7 bases and the J segment 2 bases; nucleotides outside the gene matches: 6. CDR3 length: 14 amino acids. For the CDR3, the DNA is TGTGCCAGCTACGCCGGGACAGGGACCTACGAGCAGTACTTC. It codes for CASYAGTGTYEQYF.

The CDR3 is CASSTDRRTDTQYF. In DNA form, the CDR3 reads TGTGCCAGCAGCACGGACAGGCGCACAGATACGCAGTATTTT. The rearrangement uses TRBV7-6 and TRBJ2-3; the match to TRBD1 covers 7 bases. Germline CDR1 and CDR2: SGHVS and FNYEAQ. V was clipped by 5 bases and J by 1 base; unmatched bases: 3. The CDR3 totals 14 residues.

The rearrangement links TRBV6-6 to TRBJ2-7; 10 positions match TRBD1. Unmatched junction bases numbered 7, after V lost 2 bases and J lost 3 bases. This CDR3 contains 16 residues. Germline-derived CDR1 and CDR2 are MNHNY and SVGAGI (reference sequence). In DNA form, the CDR3 reads TGTGCCAGCAGTTACCCGGGGACAGGGGCACGCTACGAGCAGTACTTC. Translation: CASSYPGTGARYEQYF.

This clone was found once. The chain has TRBV27 and TRBJ2-1; 8 bases map to TRBD2. After removal of 5 bases from V and 1 base from J, the junction contained 4 bases not matched to a gene. Germline assignment: CDR1 MNHEY and CDR2 SMNVEV (reference sequence). This CDR3 has 15 amino acids. The DNA for the CDR3 is TGTGCCAGCAGTCAAGCGGGAGTTTCCTACAATGAGCAGTTCTTC. Residues: CASSQAGVSYNEQFF.

The V call is TRBV29-1, the J call TRBJ2-3, with no clear D. The CDR3 length is 13 residues. The germline V and J ends were trimmed by 8 bases and 2 bases, with 14 bases remaining between them. The germline CDR1 and CDR2 sequences are SQVTM and ANQGSEA. CDR3 loop: CSFRRWDTDTQYF. CDR3 DNA: TGCAGCTTCCGCAGGTGGGACACAGATACGCAGTATTTT.

V usage is TRBV28 and J usage is TRBJ1-2; a weak D match, TRBD1 (5 bases). The V end lost 2 bases, the J end lost 5 bases, and 21 bases lay between the germline ends. The CDR3 runs to 17 residues. CDR1 is MDHEN, CDR2 SYDVKM, per germline. Here the CDR3 DNA reads TGTGCCAGCAGTTTAGTCCCCCAGGGACCAAAAGGGTATGGCTACACCTTC. Translated: CASSLVPQGPKGYGYTF.

The chain recombines TRBV19 with TRBJ2-1; perhaps TRBD2 as D (6 bases). V lost 0 bases and J lost 9, with 12 bases in between. The germline CDR1 and CDR2 sequences are LNHDA and SQIVND (reference sequence). The CDR3 covers 14 residues. The CDR3, as DNA: TGTGCCAGTAGTATAGACCCGGGACTGGGTGAGCAGTTCTTC. It yields the protein CASSIDPGLGEQFF.

This rearrangement joins TRBV5-1 to TRBJ2-1; 8 bases align to TRBD2. CDR3 length: 16 residues. Trimming removed 0 bases from V and 4 bases from J; junction bases left unmatched: 6. From germline, CDR1 is SGHRS and CDR2 YFSETQ. CDR3 in DNA: TGCGCCAGCAGCTTGGGGCCTAGCGGGTTTTACAATGAGCAGTTCTTC. Protein: CASSLGPSGFYNEQFF.

Remarks on this clone: Other DNA sequences in this sample translate to the same CDR3. The chain joins TRBV10-3 to TRBJ2-1; D might be TRBD2 (5 bases). V was cut by 4 bases and J by 10 bases, with 8 bases left in between. The CDR3 runs to 11 residues. Looked up from germline, CDR1 is ENHRY and CDR2 is SYGVKD. The DNA of the CDR3 is TGTGCCATCAGTGTACGGGGAGAGCAGTTCTTC. Protein product: CAISVRGEQFF.

The gene calls are TRBV11-1 and TRBJ2-3, with D perhaps matching TRBD1 or TRBD2 (7 bases each). CDR1 is SGHAT and CDR2 is FQDESV in the germline V gene (reference sequence). The CDR3 extends over 17 amino acids. V lost 4 bases to trimming and J lost 1 base, with 18 bases between them. In DNA, the CDR3 is TGTGCCAGCAGCTCCAGGGGGGGGACTACCCGCACAGATACGCAGTATTTT. Translating gives CASSSRGGTTRTDTQYF.

The chain joins TRBV6-1 to TRBJ1-5; TRBD1 agrees at 7 bases. This CDR3 is built from 14 residues. V lost 4 bases to trimming and J lost 6 bases; unmatched junction nucleotides: 6. Looked up from germline, CDR1 is MNHNS and CDR2 is SASEGT. The CDR3 region is CASSVNRGGQPQHF. CDR3 DNA sequence: TGTGCCAGCAGTGTAAACAGGGGAGGTCAGCCCCAGCATTTT.

This chain connects TRBV7-9 to TRBJ1-2; D is perhaps TRBD1 (5 bases). The CDR3 is made up of 13 amino acids. CDR1 and CDR2 from the germline V gene are SEHNR and FQNEAQ (reference sequence). V was trimmed by 7 bases and J by 1 base, leaving 10 bases between them. The CDR3 region has the DNA TGTGCCAGCACACTCGGGGGTAACTATGGCTACACCTTC. It translates to CASTLGGNYGYTF.

The V and J genes are TRBV5-1 and TRBJ2-5; the D gene could be TRBD1 or TRBD2 (5 bases each). V was pared by 4 bases and J by 4 bases, with 17 bases between. This CDR3 comprises 15 residues. CDR1 and CDR2 from the germline V gene are SGHRS and YFSETQ. The CDR3 DNA is TGCGCCAGCAGCGAGGGGTTGAGACCGGGAGAGACCCAGTACTTC. The encoded protein is CASSEGLRPGETQYF. The whole variable domain, filled in from reference TRBV5-1 and TRBJ2-5, reads KAGVTQTPRYLIKTRGQQVTLSCSPISGHRSVSWYQQTPGQGLQFLFEYFSETQRNKGNFPGRFSGRQFSNSRSEMNVSTLELGDSALYLCASSEGLRPGETQYFGPGTRLLVL.

On this clone: Other DNA sequences in the same sample also yield this CDR3. V and J are TRBV4-1 and TRBJ2-3; D gene ambiguous. Trimming removed 4 bases from V and 4 bases from J, with 9 bases in between. This CDR3 has 13 residues. Germline CDR1 reads MGHRA; CDR2 reads YSYEKL. CDR3 sequence reads: CASSPPLPDTQYF. Here the CDR3 DNA reads TGCGCCAGCAGCCCCCCGCTTCCAGATACGCAGTATTTT.

The chain has TRBV6-5 and TRBJ2-1; no reliable D call. The germline V gene has CDR1 MNHEY and CDR2 SVGAGI. V lost 1 base and J lost 0, with 7 bases in between. The CDR3 extends over 15 amino acids. Here the CDR3 reads CASSYWGRSYNEQFF. The CDR3 nucleotides are TGTGCCAGCAGTTACTGGGGTCGCTCCTACAATGAGCAGTTCTTC.

Worth noting for this clone: Additional DNA sequences in this sample encode the identical CDR3. The chain couples TRBV18 to TRBJ2-7; possible D gene TRBD1, 6 bases. V was clipped by 1 base and J by 6 bases, with 7 bases between them. The CDR3 spans 12 residues. Germline-derived CDR1 and CDR2 are KGHSH and LQKENI. In nucleotides, the CDR3 is TGTGCCAGCTCACCACTAGGGGGCGAGCAGTACTTC. Its protein is CASSPLGGEQYF.

The CDR3 loop is CASSDLSFGGRDNEQFF. The CDR3 nucleotides are TGTGCCAGCAGTGATCTCTCTTTCGGGGGGCGAGACAATGAGCAGTTCTTC. The chain has TRBV25-1 and TRBJ2-1; TRBD2 is a possible D gene (7 bases). CDR3 length equals 17 residues. Looked up from germline, CDR1 is MGHDK and CDR2 is SYGVNS. V was pared by 3 bases and J by 5 bases, with 20 bases between.

This sequence joins TRBV29-1 and TRBJ2-1; tentative D call: TRBD2 (6 bases). The germline CDR1 and CDR2 sequences are SQVTM and ANQGSEA. The CDR3 is made up of 15 amino acids. The germline V and J ends were trimmed by 7 bases and 4 bases, with 20 bases remaining between them. In nucleotides, the CDR3 is TGCAGCGCCCTGGGGAGCGGGCAAAATTACAATGAGCAGTTCTTC. Encoded protein: CSALGSGQNYNEQFF.

With respect to this clone: Other nucleotide sequences in the sample specify the same CDR3. The chain is built from TRBV29-1 and TRBJ2-7; a weak D match, TRBD2 (5 bases). Germline lookup yields CDR1 SQVTM and CDR2 ANQGSEA. The CDR3 runs to 12 residues. The V and J ends lost 4 bases and 3 bases respectively, with 10 bases between them. CDR3 sequence reads: CSVGRGLYEQYF. CDR3 nucleotides: TGCAGCGTTGGTCGAGGACTCTACGAGCAGTACTTC.

The chain uses TRBV4-3 and TRBJ2-5, with TRBD2 matching over 7 bases. Judging by the DNA end, TRBJ2-7 fits better; the J call may be wrong. Per germline, CDR1 LGHNA and CDR2 YSLEER. The CDR3 length is 14 residues. In nucleotides, the CDR3 is TGCGCCAGCAGCCTCGGACTAGATACTTACGAGCAGTACTTC. As protein: CASSLGLDTYEQYF.

A few counts support this clone. The chain joins TRBV19 to TRBJ1-1; D is unclear. The CDR3 runs to 15 residues. CDR1 is LNHDA, CDR2 SQIVND, per germline (reference sequence). Trimming removed 6 bases from V and 6 bases from J, with 20 bases in between. CDR3 loop: CASSRVRPPVPEAFF. The CDR3 nucleotides read TGTGCCAGTAGCCGGGTGAGACCACCGGTCCCTGAAGCTTTCTTT.

The CDR3 DNA is TGTGCCAGCAGCTTAGTTGGGGCTAGCAATCAGCCCCAGCATTTT. It encodes CASSLVGASNQPQHF. The gene calls are TRBV7-9 and TRBJ1-5; the D gene is possibly TRBD1 (5 bases). CDR1 and CDR2 from the germline V gene are SEHNR and FQNEAQ (reference sequence). Trimming shortened V by 1 base and J by 0 bases, and 7 bases separated the two germline ends. The CDR3 contains 15 residues.

About this clone: Other DNA sequences within the sample encode an identical CDR3. The DNA for the CDR3 is TGCAGCGTCGGAGATCAGCCCCAGCATTTT. The encoded protein is CSVGDQPQHF. The chain recombines TRBV29-1 with TRBJ1-5; D gene ambiguous. The V end lost 6 bases, the J end lost 5 bases, and 5 bases lay between the germline ends. The CDR3 is 10 amino acids. Germline-derived CDR1 and CDR2 are SQVTM and ANQGSEA.

The chain couples TRBV28 to TRBJ1-4; possibly TRBD1 for D (5 bases). V lost 3 bases and J 4 bases, leaving 9 bases between the germline ends. This CDR3 is 14 amino acids long. CDR1 MDHEN and CDR2 SYDVKM come from the germline V gene. CDR3 residues: CASSLQGFNEKLFF. Here the CDR3 DNA reads TGTGCCAGCAGTTTGCAGGGTTTTAATGAAAAACTGTTTTTT.